One and the same sample provided the 25 T cell receptor beta chains below, sequenced in a study of blood T cell repertoires in COVID-19. The table came from immunoSEQ multiplex PCR; TCRdb's copy has only in-frame clones and leaves some out. The repertoire holds around 97,000 clones, 88% seen once, with less than 4% in the top ten. The sequencing input was peripheral blood. Receptors originate from a human donor in a cohort sampled during active COVID-19.

The rearrangement joins TRBV18 to TRBJ2-1; TRBD2 matches at 9 bases. The CDR3 is 15 amino acids. The germline CDR1 and CDR2 sequences are KGHSH and LQKENI. The ends lost 1 base at V and 6 bases at J; junction bases unmatched: 4. The CDR3 sequence is CASSPQGTSFNEQFF. DNA for the CDR3: TGTGCCAGCTCACCACAAGGGACTAGCTTCAATGAGCAGTTCTTC.

The chain carries TRBV30 and TRBJ2-3; D unclear. CDR3 length: 12 residues. V was clipped by 2 bases and J by 0 bases, with 3 bases between them. Germline assignment: CDR1 GTSNPN and CDR2 SVGIG (reference sequence). DNA of the CDR3: TGTGCCTGGAGTTCGAGCACAGATACGCAGTATTTT. This gives the protein CAWSSSTDTQYF.

V gene TRBV2 combines with J gene TRBJ1-1, with D maybe TRBD1 (5 bases). The CDR3 consists of 13 residues. V was pared by 2 bases and J by 10 bases, with 14 bases between. Germline loops: CDR1 SNHLY, CDR2 FYNNEI. CDR3 DNA sequence: TGTGCCAGCAGTGAAAGGACACGCTCCCCAGCTTTCTTT. Translation gives CASSERTRSPAFF.

The V call is TRBV24-1, the J call TRBJ2-2, with 13 bases that match TRBD2. CDR1 and CDR2 (germline): KGHDR, SFDVKD. The junction had 4 bases not matched to a gene; V was cut back by 4 bases and J by 6 bases. The CDR3 sequence is 16 residues long. The CDR3 protein is CATSDPGLAGAGELFF. In DNA, the CDR3 is TGTGCCACCAGTGACCCCGGACTAGCGGGAGCCGGGGAGCTGTTTTTT.

This clone was seen a single time. V is TRBV28 and J is TRBJ1-1; perhaps TRBD1 as D (6 bases). The CDR3 runs to 16 residues. The germline V gene has CDR1 MDHEN and CDR2 SYDVKM. The ends were cut back, 3 bases at V and 3 bases at J, with 17 bases in the middle. CDR3 DNA sequence: TGTGCCAGCAGTTTCCTGGCCGCGGGGGCGGACACTGAAGCTTTCTTT. Translation gives CASSFLAAGADTEAFF.

This chain joins TRBV4-1 and TRBJ1-5; the D is unclear. V lost 0 bases to trimming and J lost 4 bases, with 7 bases between them. Germline CDR1 and CDR2: MGHRA and YSYEKL. CDR3 length: 14 amino acids. The CDR3 here is CASSQDRGNQPQHF. The CDR3 DNA is TGCGCCAGCAGCCAAGACCGAGGGAATCAGCCCCAGCATTTT.

V usage is TRBV9 and J usage is TRBJ1-5; D not certain. Between the trimmed V and J ends, which lost 10 bases and 0 bases, there was a span of 11 bases. Per germline, CDR1 SGDLS and CDR2 YYNGEE. This CDR3 contains 13 residues. The CDR3 nucleotides are TGTGCCTCCGGCGGAGATAGCAATCAGCCCCAGCATTTT. It is translated as CASGGDSNQPQHF.

This clone occurred once. The rearrangement links TRBV3-1 (or the pseudogene TRBV3-2) to TRBJ2-7, with unresolved D. CDR1 is LGHDT, CDR2 YNNKEL, per germline (reference sequence). V was clipped by 4 bases and J by 6 bases, with 16 bases between them. The CDR3 contains 14 residues. CDR3 region: CASSRRQTRGEQYF. The CDR3 DNA is TGTGCCAGCAGCCGGCGCCAGACTCGCGGCGAGCAGTACTTC.

The chain couples TRBV18 to TRBJ2-5; TRBD2 matches 9 bases. The CDR3 contains 14 residues. Per germline, CDR1 KGHSH and CDR2 LQKENI. With V trimmed by 1 base and J by 5 bases, 2 bases remained unmatched. Written as DNA, the CDR3 is TGTGCCAGCTCACCACAAGGACTAGCGGAGACCCAGTACTTC. It yields the protein CASSPQGLAETQYF.

This chain uses TRBV28 with TRBJ1-1; D is possibly TRBD1 (6 bases). The CDR3 sequence is 12 residues long. Looked up from germline, CDR1 is MDHEN and CDR2 is SYDVKM. V dropped 4 bases and J dropped 5 bases, with 8 bases sitting between them. CDR3 in DNA: TGTGCCAGCAGTTGGGGGACAACTGAAGCTTTCTTT. Translation gives CASSWGTTEAFF.

V and J are TRBV3-1 (or the pseudogene TRBV3-2) and TRBJ2-5; a weak D match, TRBD1 (6 bases). CDR1 is LGHDT and CDR2 is YNNKEL in the germline V gene (reference sequence). The CDR3 is 15 residues long. V dropped 6 bases and J dropped 4 bases, with 18 bases sitting between them. The CDR3 loop is CASRRFGQIRETQYF. CDR3 DNA sequence: TGTGCCAGCAGGCGATTTGGACAGATAAGAGAGACCCAGTACTTC.

The V call is TRBV6-1, the J call TRBJ1-3, with no clear D. Looked up from germline, CDR1 is MNHNS and CDR2 is SASEGT. Trimming took 3 bases from V and 0 from J, leaving 15 bases between them. CDR3 length equals 17 residues. The CDR3 DNA reads TGTGCCAGCAGTGACCAACCCGATCAGATCTCTGGAAACACCATATATTTT. This sequence encodes CASSDQPDQISGNTIYF.

This chain connects TRBV6-5 to TRBJ2-7, with 15 positions matching TRBD2. Germline V gene sequence: CDR1 MNHEY, CDR2 SVGAGI. There are 14 residues in the CDR3. V lost 4 bases, J lost 6 bases, and 1 base stayed unmatched. Here the CDR3 DNA reads TGTGCCAGCAGTTTGGGACTAGCGGGAGGCGAGCAGTACTTC. Translating gives CASSLGLAGGEQYF.

The CDR3 sequence: CASNTGTSGAVENIQYF. CDR3 coding DNA: TGTGCCAGCAATACCGGGACTAGCGGAGCGGTGGAAAACATTCAGTACTTC. The gene calls are TRBV21-1 and TRBJ2-4; the table gives TRBD2 as D, unverified against the DNA. TRBV21-1 corresponds to a pseudogene. CDR3 length: 17 amino acids.

This clone was observed a handful of times. The chain joins TRBV18 to TRBJ1-2, with 8 positions matching TRBD1. V was clipped by 0 bases and J by 8 bases; unmatched bases: 5. Germline lookup yields CDR1 KGHSH and CDR2 LQKENI. This CDR3 has 14 residues. CDR3 coding DNA: TGTGCCAGCTCACCACCGTCAGGGGGCCGGGGCTACACCTTC. This codes for CASSPPSGGRGYTF.

This rearrangement joins TRBV4-2 to TRBJ1-2; D might be TRBD1 (6 bases). Germline CDR1 and CDR2: LGHNA and YNFKEQ. Trimming took 1 base from V and 8 from J, leaving 14 bases between them. CDR3 length: 14 amino acids. The CDR3 DNA follows: TGTGCCAGCAGCCAAGTCGGCAGGGGCGGCGGCTACACCTTC. This encodes CASSQVGRGGGYTF.

V and J are TRBV7-6 and TRBJ2-1; 7 nucleotides line up with TRBD1. Germline assignment: CDR1 SGHVS and CDR2 FNYEAQ. This CDR3 is built from 14 residues. Germline trimming cut 3 bases from V and 7 bases from J; bases unmatched to any gene: 6. The CDR3 nucleotides are TGTGCCAGCAGCTTTAAGGTGACAGGGAATGAGCAGTTCTTC. Translated, it gives CASSFKVTGNEQFF.

V usage is TRBV4-1 and J usage is TRBJ2-3; perhaps TRBD1 as D (6 bases). The CDR3 totals 18 residues. Germline V gene lookup returns CDR1 MGHRA and CDR2 YSYEKL. Trimming cost V 0 bases and J 2 bases, with 18 bases left between them. The CDR3 coding sequence is TGCGCCAGCAGCCAAGAAGGACCCAGACAGGCTAACACAGATACGCAGTATTTT. It translates to CASSQEGPRQANTDTQYF.

This chain joins TRBV4-1 and TRBJ2-5; 10 bases line up with TRBD2. V lost 1 base and J lost 5; bases outside the gene matches: 4. Germline CDR1 MGHRA, CDR2 YSYEKL. The CDR3 runs 15 residues. The CDR3 protein is CASSQGTSGRETQYF. DNA of the CDR3: TGCGCCAGCAGCCAAGGGACTAGCGGAAGGGAGACCCAGTACTTC.

V usage is TRBV5-4 and J usage is TRBJ1-4, with a possible D match to TRBD1 (6 bases). The germline gives CDR1 SGHNT, CDR2 YYREEE (reference sequence). The V end lost 4 bases, the J end lost 6 bases, and 13 bases lay between the germline ends. The CDR3 is 14 residues long. The CDR3 sequence: CASSAGALDEKLFF. For the CDR3, the DNA is TGTGCCAGCAGCGCAGGGGCGTTGGATGAAAAACTGTTTTTT.

The rearrangement uses TRBV4-1 and TRBJ2-3; 8 bases line up with TRBD2. Germline loops: CDR1 MGHRA, CDR2 YSYEKL. J lost 6 bases, V lost 1 base, and 6 bases had no gene match. The CDR3 covers 15 residues. This CDR3 reads CASSQVGGRWDTQYF. In DNA form, the CDR3 reads TGCGCCAGCAGCCAAGTCGGCGGGAGGTGGGATACGCAGTATTTT.

The V call is TRBV5-4, the J call TRBJ2-7; 10 bases are a match to TRBD2. The junction had 9 bases not matched to a gene; V was cut back by 5 bases and J by 4 bases. Per germline, CDR1 SGHNT and CDR2 YYREEE (reference sequence). This CDR3 has 15 amino acids. Here the CDR3 reads CASRPSGSDRYEQYF. The CDR3 DNA is TGTGCCAGCAGACCTAGCGGGAGTGATCGTTACGAGCAGTACTTC.

J is TRBJ2-1 and V is TRBV18; TRBD2 might be the D (6 bases). V lost 2 bases and J lost 10, with 12 bases in between. Germline CDR1 is KGHSH and CDR2 is LQKENI. The CDR3 loop spans 13 amino acids. The CDR3 nucleotides read TGTGCCAGCTCACCAGTTCGGAGCGGGGAGCAGTTCTTC. This encodes CASSPVRSGEQFF.

V is TRBV27 and J is TRBJ2-1, with D hard to call. This CDR3 comprises 12 residues. Trimming took off 4 bases at V and 6 bases at J, with 7 bases between the two ends. Germline V CDR1 and CDR2: MNHEY, SMNVEV (reference sequence). The CDR3: CASSSLLNEQFF. The CDR3 DNA reads TGTGCCAGCAGTTCACTACTCAATGAGCAGTTCTTC.

The V gene is TRBV6-2 or TRBV6-3, the J gene TRBJ1-2, with TRBD1 matching over 9 bases. The V gene end was trimmed by 5 bases and the J gene end by 4 bases; junction bases not matched to a gene: 5. This CDR3 has 14 amino acids. Germline-derived CDR1 and CDR2 are MNHEY and SVGEGT. The CDR3 here is CASSPDRGAYGYTF. For the CDR3, the DNA is TGTGCCAGCAGTCCGGACAGGGGAGCCTATGGCTACACCTTC.